The rows below give T cell receptor beta chains drawn from one sample of a study of blood T cell repertoires in COVID-19. Generated by immunoSEQ multiplex PCR, the TCRdb table keeps only in-frame clones and is missing some. Of approximately 28,000 clones listed, under 95% are singletons. Specimen: peripheral blood. All receptors come from a man in his 70s with active or convalescent COVID-19. CDR3s include the opening cysteine and the closing phenylalanine or tryptophan. The order of the fields is D gene, J gene, V gene, CDR3 length, clone size, CDR3 protein, CDR3 DNA. The D gene is left open where the match is weak. Clone size, where shown, is once, few, many, or a class for clones that have expanded.

. | TRBJ2-6 | TRBV19 | 14 | once | CATYGGFGANVLTF | TGTGCCACCTACGGGGGTTTTGGGGCCAACGTCCTGACTTTC
. | TRBJ2-3 | TRBV15 | 15 | . | CATSRAAERTDTQYF | TGTGCCACCAGCAGAGCAGCGGAACGCACAGATACGCAGTATTTT
. | TRBJ1-2 | TRBV6-1 | 13 | . | CASSEQAGYGYTF | TGTGCCAGCAGTGAACAAGCGGGCTATGGCTACACCTTC
TRBD1 | TRBJ2-2 | TRBV18 | 16 | . | CASSPPGQGFSGELFF | TGTGCCAGCTCACCACCGGGACAGGGTTTTTCCGGGGAGCTGTTTTTT
. | TRBJ1-1 | TRBV19 | 16 | . | CASSMEGTLLNTEAFF | TGTGCCAGTAGTATGGAAGGGACACTACTGAACACTGAAGCTTTCTTT
TRBD2 | TRBJ2-3 | TRBV7-3 | 16 | . | CASSLGASGRSDTQYF | TGTGCCAGCAGCTTAGGTGCTAGCGGGAGGTCAGATACGCAGTATTTT
TRBD1 | TRBJ1-5 | TRBV5-1 | 15 | . | CASSAQGATDQPQHF | TGCGCCAGCAGCGCCCAGGGGGCGACAGACCAGCCCCAGCATTTT
TRBD1 | TRBJ2-2 | TRBV30 | 16 | . | CAWSPPGQGRTGELFF | TGTGCCTGGAGTCCTCCGGGACAGGGGCGCACCGGGGAGCTGTTTTTT
TRBD1 | TRBJ2-7 | TRBV28 | 14 | . | CASGTPGQAYEQYF | TGTGCCAGCGGCACACCGGGACAGGCCTACGAGCAGTACTTC
. | TRBJ2-7 | TRBV4-3 | 14 | once | CASSLLLAVGEQYF | TGCGCCAGCAGCTTACTTCTGGCCGTCGGGGAGCAGTACTTC
TRBD1 | TRBJ1-2 | TRBV28 | 13 | few | CASSVGTARGYTF | TGTGCCAGCAGCGTCGGGACAGCCCGGGGCTACACCTTC
. | TRBJ1-2 | TRBV5-8 | 15 | few | CASSFLSTGSHGYTF | TGTGCCAGCAGCTTTCTCTCTACAGGGTCCCATGGCTACACCTTC
. | TRBJ2-3 | TRBV10-3 | 16 | . | CAISERGATSTDTQYF | TGTGCCATCAGTGAGCGGGGGGCCACTAGCACAGATACGCAGTATTTT
TRBD1 | TRBJ1-1 | TRBV29-1 | 12 | . | CSVVQGSTEAFF | TGCAGCGTGGTACAGGGGTCAACTGAAGCTTTCTTT
TRBD2 | TRBJ2-4 | TRBV11-3 | 16 | . | CASSLREGGAKNIQYF | TGTGCCAGCAGCTTGCGGGAGGGAGGGGCCAAAAACATTCAGTACTTC
TRBD2 | TRBJ2-7 | TRBV2 | 15 | . | CASGEQGGEGYEQYF | TGTGCCAGCGGGGAGCAGGGAGGGGAGGGCTACGAGCAGTACTTC
TRBD1 | TRBJ1-6 | TRBV6-1 | 15 | . | CASSEMTGQNSPLHF | TGTGCCAGCAGTGAAATGACAGGGCAGAATTCACCCCTCCACTTT
TRBD1 | TRBJ1-2 | TRBV28 | 13 | once | CASSTRGLGGYTF | TGTGCCAGCAGCACCAGGGGGCTCGGTGGCTACACCTTC
. | TRBJ1-2 | TRBV7-2 | 17 | . | CASSSALRGFANYGYTF | TGTGCCAGCAGCTCGGCCTTAAGGGGGTTCGCTAACTATGGCTACACCTTC
. | TRBJ2-1 | TRBV9 | 15 | . | CASSVDHRESDEQFF | TGTGCCAGCAGCGTAGATCACCGGGAGTCGGATGAGCAGTTCTTC
TRBD1 | TRBJ1-2 | TRBV28 | 14 | . | CASSIPRGLGGYTF | TGTGCCAGCAGTATCCCCAGGGGGCTCGGTGGCTACACCTTC
TRBD2 | TRBJ2-1 | TRBV9 | 15 | . | CASSDQVGGSDEQFF | TGTGCCAGCAGCGACCAGGTGGGGGGGTCGGATGAGCAGTTCTTC
. | TRBJ1-1 | TRBV5-6 | 13 | once | CASSLTDSTEAFF | TGTGCCAGCAGCTTGACGGACTCCACTGAAGCTTTCTTT
. | TRBJ1-1 | TRBV19 | 13 | . | CASSTPPGSEAFF | TGTGCCAGTAGTACTCCTCCGGGTTCTGAAGCTTTCTTT
. | TRBJ2-1 | TRBV19 | 13 | . | CASSVTRNNEQFF | TGTGCCAGTAGTGTTACTAGAAACAATGAGCAGTTCTTC
. | TRBJ1-1 | TRBV11-2 | 14 | . | CASSYLSRGTEAFF | TGTGCCAGCAGCTACCTATCCAGGGGCACTGAAGCTTTCTTT
TRBD2 | TRBJ2-1 | TRBV5-1 | 15 | . | CASSLGLAVYNEQFF | TGCGCCAGCAGCCTCGGACTAGCGGTGTACAATGAGCAGTTCTTC
. | TRBJ1-5 | TRBV5-8 | 15 | . | CASSYQGRSNQPQHF | TGTGCCAGCAGCTACCAGGGTCGGAGCAATCAGCCCCAGCATTTT
. | TRBJ1-2 | TRBV9 | 16 | . | CASSAHRQERDYGYTF | TGTGCCAGCAGCGCCCACCGACAGGAAAGAGACTATGGCTACACCTTC
. | TRBJ1-2 | TRBV3-1/TRBV3-2 | 15 | . | CASSPIRSGGSGYTF | TGTGCCAGCAGCCCTATTAGGTCCGGGGGGAGCGGCTACACCTTC
. | TRBJ2-5 | TRBV11-3 | 14 | . | CASSGGGAQETQYF | TGTGCCAGCAGCGGAGGGGGGGCCCAAGAGACCCAGTACTTC
TRBD1 | TRBJ1-3 | TRBV10-3 | 16 | . | CAIGDRGQSSGNTIYF | TGTGCCATCGGGGACAGGGGCCAGAGCTCTGGAAACACCATATATTTT
TRBD2 | TRBJ2-3 | TRBV7-2 | 19 | once | CASSLEVLAGGNGADTQYF | TGTGCCAGCAGCTTAGAGGTCCTAGCGGGAGGGAACGGCGCAGATACGCAGTATTTT
. | TRBJ1-2 | TRBV6-5 | 15 | . | CASRSAGRAQGGYTF | TGTGCCAGCAGGAGCGCCGGCCGGGCCCAGGGAGGCTACACCTTC
. | TRBJ2-2 | TRBV6-5 | 15 | . | CASRSPGHLTGELFF | TGTGCCAGCAGGTCACCGGGACACCTAACCGGGGAGCTGTTTTTT
TRBD1 | TRBJ1-1 | TRBV5-1 | 14 | . | CASSLDRGDTEAFF | TGCGCCAGCAGCTTAGACAGGGGGGACACTGAAGCTTTCTTT